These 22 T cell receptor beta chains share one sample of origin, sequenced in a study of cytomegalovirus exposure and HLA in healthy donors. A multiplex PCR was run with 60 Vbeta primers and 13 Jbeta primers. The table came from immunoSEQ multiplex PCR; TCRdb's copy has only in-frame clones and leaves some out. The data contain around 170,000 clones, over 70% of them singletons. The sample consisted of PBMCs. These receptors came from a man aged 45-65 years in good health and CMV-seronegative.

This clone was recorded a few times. The CDR3 nucleotides are TGTGCCAGTCAGGGGACCTATGGCTACACCTTC. As protein: CASQGTYGYTF. The chain is built from TRBV6-1 and TRBJ1-2; TRBD1 might be the D (6 bases). V was trimmed by 9 bases and J by 4 bases, leaving 9 bases between them. Germline lookup yields CDR1 MNHNS and CDR2 SASEGT. The length of the CDR3 is 11 residues.

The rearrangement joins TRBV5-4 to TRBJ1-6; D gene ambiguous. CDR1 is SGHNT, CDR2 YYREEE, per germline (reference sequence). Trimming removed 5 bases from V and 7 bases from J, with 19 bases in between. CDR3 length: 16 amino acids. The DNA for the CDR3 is TGTGCCAGCAGTCCCCAGGCCGCGGGAATCAATTCACCCCTCCACTTT. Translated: CASSPQAAGINSPLHF. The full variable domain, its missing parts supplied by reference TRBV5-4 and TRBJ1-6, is ETGVTQSPTHLIKTRGQQVTLRCSSQSGHNTVSWYQQALGQGPQFIFQYYREEENGRGNFPPRFSGLQFPNYSSELNVNALELDDSALYLCASSPQAAGINSPLHFGNGTRLTVT.

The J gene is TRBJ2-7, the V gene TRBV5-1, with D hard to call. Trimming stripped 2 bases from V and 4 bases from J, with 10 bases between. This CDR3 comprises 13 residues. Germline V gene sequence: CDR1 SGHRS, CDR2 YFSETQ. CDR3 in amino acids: CASSFDGVYEQYF. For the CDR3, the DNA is TGCGCCAGCAGCTTTGACGGAGTTTACGAGCAGTACTTC.

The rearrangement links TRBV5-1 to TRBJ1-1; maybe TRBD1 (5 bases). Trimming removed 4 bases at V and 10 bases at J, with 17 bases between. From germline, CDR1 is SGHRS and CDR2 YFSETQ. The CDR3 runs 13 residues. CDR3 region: CASSLIGVGVAFF. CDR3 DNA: TGCGCCAGCAGCCTTATAGGGGTAGGAGTAGCTTTCTTT.

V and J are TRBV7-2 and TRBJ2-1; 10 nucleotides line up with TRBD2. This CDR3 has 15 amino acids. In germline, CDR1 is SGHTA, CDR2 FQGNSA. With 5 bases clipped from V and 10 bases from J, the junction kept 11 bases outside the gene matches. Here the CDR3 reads CASSRSGGVTNEQFF. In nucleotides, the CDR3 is TGTGCCAGCAGCCGAAGCGGGGGGGTAACAAACGAGCAGTTCTTC.

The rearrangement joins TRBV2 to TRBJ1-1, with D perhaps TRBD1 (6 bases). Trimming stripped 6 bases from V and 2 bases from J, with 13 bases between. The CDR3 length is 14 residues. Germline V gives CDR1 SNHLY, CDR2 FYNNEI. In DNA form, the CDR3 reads TGTGCCAGCAGGACCGGGACATCTAACACTGAAGCTTTCTTT. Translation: CASRTGTSNTEAFF.

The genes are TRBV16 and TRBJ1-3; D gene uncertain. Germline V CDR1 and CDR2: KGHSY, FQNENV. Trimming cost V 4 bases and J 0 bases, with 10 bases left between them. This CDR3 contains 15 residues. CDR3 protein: CASSLLANSGNTIYF. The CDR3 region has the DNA TGTGCCAGCAGCCTCCTGGCCAACTCTGGAAACACCATATATTTT.

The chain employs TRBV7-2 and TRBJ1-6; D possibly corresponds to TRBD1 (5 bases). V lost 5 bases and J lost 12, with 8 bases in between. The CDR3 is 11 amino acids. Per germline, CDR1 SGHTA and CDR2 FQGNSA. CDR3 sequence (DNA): TGTGCCAGCAGCGGGGGAGGACCCCTCCACTTT. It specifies CASSGGGPLHF. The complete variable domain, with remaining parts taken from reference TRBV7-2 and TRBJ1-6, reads GAGVSQSPSNKVTEKGKDVELRCDPISGHTALYWYRQSLGQGLEFLIYFQGNSAPDKSGLPSDRFSAERTGGSVSTLTIQRTQQEDSAVYLCASSGGGPLHFGNGTRLTVT.

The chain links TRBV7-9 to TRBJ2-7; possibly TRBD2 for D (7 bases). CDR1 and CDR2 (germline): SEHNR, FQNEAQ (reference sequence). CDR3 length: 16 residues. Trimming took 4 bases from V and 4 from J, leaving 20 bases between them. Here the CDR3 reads CASSSRPRGANYEQYF. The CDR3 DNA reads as TGTGCCAGCAGCTCCCGGCCCCGGGGGGCTAATTACGAGCAGTACTTC.

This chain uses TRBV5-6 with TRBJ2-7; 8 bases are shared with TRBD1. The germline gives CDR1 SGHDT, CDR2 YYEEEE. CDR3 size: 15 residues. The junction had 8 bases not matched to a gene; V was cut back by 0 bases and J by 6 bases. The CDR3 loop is CASSLEQGVFSEQYF. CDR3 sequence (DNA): TGTGCCAGCAGCTTGGAACAGGGGGTGTTTAGCGAGCAGTACTTC.

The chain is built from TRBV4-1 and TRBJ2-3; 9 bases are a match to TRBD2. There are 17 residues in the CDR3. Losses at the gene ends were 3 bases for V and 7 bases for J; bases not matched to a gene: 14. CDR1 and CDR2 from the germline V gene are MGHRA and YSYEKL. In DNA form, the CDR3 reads TGCGCCAGCAGCCAGGAGGGGGCGGGGGGGGCTTCATATACGCAGTATTTT. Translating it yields CASSQEGAGGASYTQYF.

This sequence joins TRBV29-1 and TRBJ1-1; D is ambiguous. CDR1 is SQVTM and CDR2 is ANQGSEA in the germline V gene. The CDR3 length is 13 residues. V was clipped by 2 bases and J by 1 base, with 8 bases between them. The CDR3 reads CSVEKPQNTEAFF. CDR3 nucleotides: TGCAGCGTTGAAAAGCCCCAGAACACTGAAGCTTTCTTT.

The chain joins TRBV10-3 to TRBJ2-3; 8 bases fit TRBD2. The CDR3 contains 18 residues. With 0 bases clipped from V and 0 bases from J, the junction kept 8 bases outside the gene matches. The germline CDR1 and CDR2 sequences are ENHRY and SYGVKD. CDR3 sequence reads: CAISESPSGSPSTDTQYF. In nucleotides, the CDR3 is TGTGCCATCAGTGAGTCCCCTAGCGGGTCCCCTAGCACAGATACGCAGTATTTT.

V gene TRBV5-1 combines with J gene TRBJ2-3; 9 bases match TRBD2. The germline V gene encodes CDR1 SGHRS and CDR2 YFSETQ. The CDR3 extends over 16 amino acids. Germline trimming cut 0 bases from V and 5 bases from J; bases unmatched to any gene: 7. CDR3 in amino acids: CASSLGGGGAQDTQYF. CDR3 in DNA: TGCGCCAGCAGCTTGGGTGGCGGGGGGGCCCAAGATACGCAGTATTTT.

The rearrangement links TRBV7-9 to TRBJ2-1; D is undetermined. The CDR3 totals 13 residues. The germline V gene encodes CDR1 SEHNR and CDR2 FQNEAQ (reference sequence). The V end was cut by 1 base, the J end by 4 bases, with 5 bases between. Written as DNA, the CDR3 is TGTGCCAGCAGCTTAGGAACATACAATGAGCAGTTCTTC. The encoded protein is CASSLGTYNEQFF.

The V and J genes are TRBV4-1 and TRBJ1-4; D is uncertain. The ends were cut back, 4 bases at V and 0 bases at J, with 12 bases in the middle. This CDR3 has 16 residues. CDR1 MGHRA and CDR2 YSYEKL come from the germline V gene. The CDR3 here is CASSLQRLATNEKLFF. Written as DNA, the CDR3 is TGCGCCAGCAGCCTCCAGAGGTTAGCAACTAATGAAAAACTGTTTTTT.

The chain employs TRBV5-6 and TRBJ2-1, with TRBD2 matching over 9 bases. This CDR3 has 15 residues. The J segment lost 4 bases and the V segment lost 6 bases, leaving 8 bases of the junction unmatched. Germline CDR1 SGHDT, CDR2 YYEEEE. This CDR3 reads CASTFRLAVYNEQFF. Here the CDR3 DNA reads TGTGCCAGCACTTTCAGACTAGCGGTTTACAATGAGCAGTTCTTC.

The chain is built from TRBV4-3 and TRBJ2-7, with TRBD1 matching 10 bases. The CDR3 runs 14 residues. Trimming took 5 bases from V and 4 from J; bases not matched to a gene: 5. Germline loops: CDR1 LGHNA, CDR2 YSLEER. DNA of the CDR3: TGCGCCAGCAGCTCCGGGACAGGGGAATACGAGCAGTACTTC. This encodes CASSSGTGEYEQYF.

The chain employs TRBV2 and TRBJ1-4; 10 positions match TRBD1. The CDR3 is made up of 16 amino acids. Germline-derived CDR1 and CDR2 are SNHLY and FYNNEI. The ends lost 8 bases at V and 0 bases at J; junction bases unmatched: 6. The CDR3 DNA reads TGTGCCAGCGCCCGGGACAGGGGCTCAACTAATGAAAAACTGTTTTTT. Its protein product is CASARDRGSTNEKLFF.

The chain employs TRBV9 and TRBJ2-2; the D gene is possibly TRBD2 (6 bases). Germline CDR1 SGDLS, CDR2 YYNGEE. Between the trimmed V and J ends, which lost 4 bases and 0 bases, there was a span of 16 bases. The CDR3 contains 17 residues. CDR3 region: CASSSGGRLANTGELFF. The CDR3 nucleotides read TGTGCCAGCAGCTCTGGGGGACGACTAGCGAACACCGGGGAGCTGTTTTTT.

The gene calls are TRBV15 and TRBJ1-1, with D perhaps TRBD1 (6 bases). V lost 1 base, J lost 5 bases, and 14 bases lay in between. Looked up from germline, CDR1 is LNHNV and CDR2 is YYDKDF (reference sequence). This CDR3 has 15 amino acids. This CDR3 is CATSRGQVGGTEAFF. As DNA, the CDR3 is TGTGCCACCAGCAGAGGACAGGTCGGAGGAACTGAAGCTTTCTTT.

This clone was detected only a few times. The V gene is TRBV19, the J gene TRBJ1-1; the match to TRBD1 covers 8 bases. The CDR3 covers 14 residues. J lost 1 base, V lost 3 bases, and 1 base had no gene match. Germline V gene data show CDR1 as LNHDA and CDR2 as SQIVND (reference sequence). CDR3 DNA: TGTGCCAGTAGTATTCAGGGGGCGAACACTGAAGCTTTCTTT. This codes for CASSIQGANTEAFF.